This T cell receptor beta chain was sequenced during a study of T cells in Graves' hyperthyroidism and ophthalmopathy. Study results and caveats: Before onset, ophthalmopathy was predicted by the model a median roughly 6.4 months earlier. Stable hyperthyroidism was told apart from ophthalmopathy by a model built on 13 V-J features. Blood also showed most of the thyroid clonotypes that were expanded above 0.001.

This clonotype was detected ten times or more. Its antigen is not known. Lactation, pregnancy, other autoimmune disease or uncontrolled infection led to exclusion of patients. V was cut by 6 bases and J by 6 bases, with 12 bases left in between. This CDR3 region has 12 residues. The TCR beta CDR3 regions underwent amplification using RNA transcripts as the source. HTBI primers drove first-round RT-PCR of the TCR CDR3. TCRdb independently ran MiXCR on the multiplex PCR reads; one entry per CDR3 protein. The sample records a few hundred thousand distinct CDR3 sequences, 15% to 18% being singletons. This TCR was sampled from a woman aged 18 to 35 with Graves' hyperthyroidism that later progressed to Graves' ophthalmopathy. The sequenced sample consisted of blood. The rearrangement links TRBV12-3 or TRBV12-4 to TRBJ2-7, with D perhaps TRBD1 (5 bases). The CDR3 DNA sequence: TGTGCCAGCAGCCCTGTCAGGGCCGAGCAGTACTTC. Protein product: CASSPVRAEQYF.